The TCR beta chain described here comes from a study of tumor-infiltrating lymphocytes in localized non-small cell lung cancer. Findings and limits, study-wide: Tumor T-cell fraction was not associated with recurrence-free survival. IM1 and IM2 tumors showed no difference in T-cell fraction.

For this clone: Its antigen is still unknown.

The method was immunoSEQ multiplex PCR; TCRdb's version includes in-frame clones alone and lacks a portion of them. In the table there are about 12,000 clones, roughly 80% of which are singletons. The sequence derives from a human donor with non-small cell lung cancer. The specimen was lung tumor tissue.

The CDR3 loop reads CASSTGAHPEQYF. CDR3 bases: TGCGCCAGCAGTACGGGGGCACACCCCGAGCAGTACTTC. The chain links TRBV10-2 to TRBJ2-7; D may match TRBD1 or TRBD2 (6 bases each). The CDR3 consists of 13 residues. V was trimmed by 5 bases and J by 6 bases, leaving 14 bases between them. Germline V gives CDR1 WSHSY, CDR2 SAAADI.